The rows below give T cell receptor beta chains drawn from one sample of a study of T-cell reconstitution after alpha-beta-depleted transplantation in children. TCRdb processed the PCR reads anew with MiXCR; each CDR3 protein has one entry. In the table there are some 600,000 distinct CDR3 sequences, approximately 13% of which are singletons. This specimen consisted of PBMCs, mostly from graft donor cells, obtained 360 days after TCRalphabeta/CD19-depleted stem cell transplant. Receptors were obtained from a male patient between 5 and 17 years old who had a stem cell transplant for acute myeloid leukemia, so the T cells may come from the graft donor. Each CDR3 is given with its conserved first and last residue. The D gene is left open where the match is weak. Clone size appears in some rows only: once, few, many, or a class for an expanded clone.

NA | TRBV20-1 | TRBD2 | CSARTSGSIIYNEQFF
few | TRBV4-2 | NA | CASSQDKAGMNTEAFF
few | TRBV10-3 | TRBD1 | CAISRQGPSGGGTYNEQFF
NA | TRBV18 | TRBD1 | CASSRRDRDNYEQYF
few | TRBV6-5 | NA | CASSYTDSLETQYF
many | TRBV20-1 | NA | CSASGVEQYF
few | TRBV5-6 | NA | CASSYGRLHYNEQFF
NA | TRBV18 | TRBD2 | CASSPRSSGANRGTDTQYF
NA | TRBV7-8 | NA | CASSFPPARGSSYNEQFF
NA | TRBV21-1 | NA | CASSKVQGNEQYF
few | TRBV5-1 | NA | CASSLVFSTGFGEKLFF
few | TRBV20-1 | NA | CSAPSRGGPTSSYNEQFF
few | TRBV14 | TRBD1 | CASSPGQVSYQETQYF
few | TRBV6-1 | NA | CATGKYRGSYNSPLHF
few | TRBV14 | NA | CASSQYGTETYEQYF
NA | TRBV3-1 | NA | CASSLTTLGPYNEQFF
few | TRBV29-1 | TRBD1 | CSVRTGGPYNEQFF
NA | TRBV6-1 | TRBD2 | CASSPRGSGSRDEQFF
many | TRBV27 | TRBD1 | CASTTRDRGNSEAFF
many | TRBV9 | TRBD2 | CASSVASGREQTQYF
NA | TRBV7-3 | TRBD2 | CASSRSGLAGFNEQFF
few | TRBV6-1 | NA | CASSSTHSYGYTF
NA | TRBV12-3/TRBV12-4 | NA | CASSLYAQTEETQYF
few | TRBV6-6 | NA | CASKWADTQYF
few | TRBV18 | NA | CASSPVYPYNEQFF
NA | TRBV12-3/TRBV12-4 | TRBD1 | CASTPYEGAGTGELFF
NA | TRBV6-2/TRBV6-3 | TRBD1 | CASSHRQGRYEQYF